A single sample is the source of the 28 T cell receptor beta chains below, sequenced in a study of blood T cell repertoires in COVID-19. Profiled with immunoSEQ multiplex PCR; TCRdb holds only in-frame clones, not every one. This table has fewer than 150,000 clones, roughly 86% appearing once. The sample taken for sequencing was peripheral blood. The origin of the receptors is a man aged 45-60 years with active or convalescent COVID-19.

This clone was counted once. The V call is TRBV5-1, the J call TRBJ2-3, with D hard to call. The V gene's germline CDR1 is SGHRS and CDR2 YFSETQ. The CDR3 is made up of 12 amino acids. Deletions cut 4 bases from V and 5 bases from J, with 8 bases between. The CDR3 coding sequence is TGCGCCAGCAGCACCAGCGTAGATACGCAGTATTTT. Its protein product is CASSTSVDTQYF.

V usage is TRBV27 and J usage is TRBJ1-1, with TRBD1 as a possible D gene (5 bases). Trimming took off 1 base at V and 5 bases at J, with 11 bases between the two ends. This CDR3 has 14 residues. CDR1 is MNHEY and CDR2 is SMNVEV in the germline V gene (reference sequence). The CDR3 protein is CASSLWGLGTEAFF. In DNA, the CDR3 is TGTGCCAGCAGTTTATGGGGCCTTGGGACTGAAGCTTTCTTT.

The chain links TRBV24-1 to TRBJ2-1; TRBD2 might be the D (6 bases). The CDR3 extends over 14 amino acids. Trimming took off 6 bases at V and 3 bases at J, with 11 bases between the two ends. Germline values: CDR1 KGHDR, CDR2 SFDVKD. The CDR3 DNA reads TGTGCCACCAGTAGCGGGTCGGTCTACAATGAGCAGTTCTTC. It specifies CATSSGSVYNEQFF.

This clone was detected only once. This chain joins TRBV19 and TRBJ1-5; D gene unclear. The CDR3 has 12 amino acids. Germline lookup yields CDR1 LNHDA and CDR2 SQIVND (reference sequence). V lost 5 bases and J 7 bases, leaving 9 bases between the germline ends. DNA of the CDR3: TGTGCCAGTAGTTCCCCAGGCCAGCCCCAGCATTTT. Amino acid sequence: CASSSPGQPQHF. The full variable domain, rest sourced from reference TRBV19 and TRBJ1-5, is DGGITQSPKYLFRKEGQNVTLSCEQNLNHDAMYWYRQDPGQGLRLIYYSQIVNDFQKGDIAEGYSVSREKKESFPLTVTSAQKNPTAFYLCASSSPGQPQHFGDGTRLSIL.

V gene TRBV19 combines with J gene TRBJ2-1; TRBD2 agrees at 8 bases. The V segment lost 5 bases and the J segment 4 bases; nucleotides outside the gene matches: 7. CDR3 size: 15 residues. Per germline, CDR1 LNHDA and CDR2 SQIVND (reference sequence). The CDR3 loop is CASSRLAGSYNEQFF. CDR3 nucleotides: TGTGCCAGTAGTCGATTAGCGGGAAGTTACAATGAGCAGTTCTTC.

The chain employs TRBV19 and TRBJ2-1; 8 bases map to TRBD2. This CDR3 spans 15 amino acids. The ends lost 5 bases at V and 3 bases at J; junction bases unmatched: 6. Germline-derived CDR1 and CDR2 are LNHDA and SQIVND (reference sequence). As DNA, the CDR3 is TGTGCCAGTAGTCGAGCGGGAGTTTTCTACAATGAGCAGTTCTTC. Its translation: CASSRAGVFYNEQFF.

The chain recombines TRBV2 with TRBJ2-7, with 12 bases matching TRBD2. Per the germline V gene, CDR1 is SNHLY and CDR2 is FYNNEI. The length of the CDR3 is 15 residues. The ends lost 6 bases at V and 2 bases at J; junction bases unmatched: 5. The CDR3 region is CASRGLAGMTYEQYF. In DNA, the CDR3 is TGTGCCAGCAGAGGACTAGCGGGGATGACCTACGAGCAGTACTTC.

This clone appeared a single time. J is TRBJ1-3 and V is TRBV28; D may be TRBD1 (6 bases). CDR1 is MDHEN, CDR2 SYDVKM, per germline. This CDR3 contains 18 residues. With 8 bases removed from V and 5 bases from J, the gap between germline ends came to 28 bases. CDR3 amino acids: CASGGQLGVTLRRNTIYF. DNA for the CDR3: TGTGCCAGCGGGGGCCAATTGGGAGTCACCCTTCGAAGAAACACCATATATTTT.

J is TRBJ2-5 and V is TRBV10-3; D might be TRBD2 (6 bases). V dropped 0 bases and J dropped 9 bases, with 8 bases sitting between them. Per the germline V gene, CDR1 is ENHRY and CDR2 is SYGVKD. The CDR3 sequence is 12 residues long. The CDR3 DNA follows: TGTGCCATCAGTGAGTCTTGGGGGGCCCAGTACTTC. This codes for CAISESWGAQYF.

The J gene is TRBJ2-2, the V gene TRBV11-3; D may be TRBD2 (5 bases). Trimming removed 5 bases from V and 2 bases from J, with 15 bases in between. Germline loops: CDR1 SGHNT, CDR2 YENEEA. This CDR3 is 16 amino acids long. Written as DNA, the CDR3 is TGTGCCAGCAGCCGCGAGGGAACTTTCAACACCGGGGAGCTGTTTTTT. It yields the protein CASSREGTFNTGELFF.

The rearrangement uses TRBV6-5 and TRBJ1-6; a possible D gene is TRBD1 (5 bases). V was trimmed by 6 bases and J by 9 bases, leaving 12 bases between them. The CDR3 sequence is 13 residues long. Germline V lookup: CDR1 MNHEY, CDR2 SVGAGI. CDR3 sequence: CASRSRGSSPLHF. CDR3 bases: TGTGCCAGCAGATCAAGGGGTAGTTCACCCCTCCACTTT.

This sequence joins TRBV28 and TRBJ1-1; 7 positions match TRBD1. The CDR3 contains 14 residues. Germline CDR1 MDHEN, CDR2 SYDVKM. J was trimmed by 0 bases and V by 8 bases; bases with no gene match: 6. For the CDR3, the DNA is TGTGCCAGCCGGGAGACAGGGATGAACACTGAAGCTTTCTTT. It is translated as CASRETGMNTEAFF.

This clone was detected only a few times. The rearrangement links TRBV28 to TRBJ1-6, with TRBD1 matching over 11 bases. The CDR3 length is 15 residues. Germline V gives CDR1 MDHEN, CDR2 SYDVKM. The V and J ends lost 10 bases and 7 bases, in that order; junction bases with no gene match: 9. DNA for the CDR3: TGTGCCACCCGGACAGGGGGCCTTATAAATTCACCCCTCCACTTT. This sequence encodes CATRTGGLINSPLHF.

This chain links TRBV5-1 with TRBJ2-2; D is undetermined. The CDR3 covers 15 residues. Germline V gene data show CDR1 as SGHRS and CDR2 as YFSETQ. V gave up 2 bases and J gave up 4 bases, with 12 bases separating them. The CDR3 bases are TGCGCCAGCAGCTTTGGTCCCCGGAGCACCGGGGAGCTGTTTTTT. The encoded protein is CASSFGPRSTGELFF.

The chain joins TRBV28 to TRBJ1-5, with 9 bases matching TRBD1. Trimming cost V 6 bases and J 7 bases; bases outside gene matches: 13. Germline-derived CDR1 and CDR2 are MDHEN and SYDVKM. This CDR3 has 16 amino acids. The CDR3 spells CASRLIWTGAGQPQHF. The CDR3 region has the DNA TGTGCCAGCAGACTAATCTGGACAGGGGCCGGGCAGCCCCAGCATTTT.

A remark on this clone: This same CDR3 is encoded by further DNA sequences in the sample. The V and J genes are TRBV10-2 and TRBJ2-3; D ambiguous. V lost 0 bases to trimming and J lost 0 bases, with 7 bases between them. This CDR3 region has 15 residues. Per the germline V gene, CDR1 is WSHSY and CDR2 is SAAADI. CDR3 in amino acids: CASSESPTSTDTQYF. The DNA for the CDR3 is TGCGCCAGCAGTGAGTCTCCAACTAGCACAGATACGCAGTATTTT.

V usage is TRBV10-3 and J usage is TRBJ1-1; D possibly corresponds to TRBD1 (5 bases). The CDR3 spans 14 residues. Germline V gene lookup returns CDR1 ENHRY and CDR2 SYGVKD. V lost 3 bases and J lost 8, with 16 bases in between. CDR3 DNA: TGTGCCATCAGTGATCGGGGGGGGGATTCGGAAGCTTTCTTT. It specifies CAISDRGGDSEAFF.

CDR3 protein: CASSSGQLYGYTF. As DNA, the CDR3 is TGTGCCAGCTCCTCGGGACAGCTCTATGGCTACACCTTC. The chain uses TRBV18 and TRBJ1-2, with 7 positions matching TRBD1. The J segment lost 4 bases and the V segment lost 6 bases, leaving 5 bases of the junction unmatched. The CDR3 loop spans 13 amino acids. CDR1 is KGHSH, CDR2 LQKENI, per germline.

The CDR3 sequence: CASSLSSRDNQPQHF. The DNA of the CDR3 is TGTGCCAGCAGTTTATCTAGCAGGGACAATCAGCCCCAGCATTTT. V and J are TRBV27 and TRBJ1-5, with D maybe TRBD1 (5 bases). Germline V gives CDR1 MNHEY, CDR2 SMNVEV (reference sequence). This CDR3 contains 15 residues. V gave up 0 bases and J gave up 3 bases, with 9 bases separating them.

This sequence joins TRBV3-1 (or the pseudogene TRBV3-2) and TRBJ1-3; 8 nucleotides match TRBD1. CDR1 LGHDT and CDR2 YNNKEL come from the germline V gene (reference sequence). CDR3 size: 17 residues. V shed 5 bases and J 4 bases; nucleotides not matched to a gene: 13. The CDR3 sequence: CASSSRQGPTGGNTIYF. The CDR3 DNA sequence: TGTGCCAGCAGCTCTCGACAGGGGCCTACCGGGGGAAACACCATATATTTT.

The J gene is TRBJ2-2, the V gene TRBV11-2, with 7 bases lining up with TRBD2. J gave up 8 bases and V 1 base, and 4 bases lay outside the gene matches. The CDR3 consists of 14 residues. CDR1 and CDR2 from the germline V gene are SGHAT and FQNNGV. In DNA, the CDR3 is TGTGCCAGCAGCTTAGGGCTAGCGGAGGGGGAGCTGTTTTTT. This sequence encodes CASSLGLAEGELFF.

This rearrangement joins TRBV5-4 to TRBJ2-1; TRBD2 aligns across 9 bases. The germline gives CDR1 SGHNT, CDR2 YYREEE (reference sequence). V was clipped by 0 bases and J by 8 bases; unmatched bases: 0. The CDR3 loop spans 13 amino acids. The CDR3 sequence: CASSLEREDEQFF. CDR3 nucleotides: TGTGCCAGCAGCTTGGAGCGGGAGGATGAGCAGTTCTTC.

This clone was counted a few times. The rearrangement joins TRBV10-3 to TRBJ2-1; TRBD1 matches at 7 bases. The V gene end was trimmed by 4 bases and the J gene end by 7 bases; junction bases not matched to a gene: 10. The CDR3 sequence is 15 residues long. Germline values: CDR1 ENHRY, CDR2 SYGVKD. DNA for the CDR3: TGTGCCATCAGTGTCGGGGACAGCCCACTAAATGAGCAGTTCTTC. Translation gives CAISVGDSPLNEQFF.

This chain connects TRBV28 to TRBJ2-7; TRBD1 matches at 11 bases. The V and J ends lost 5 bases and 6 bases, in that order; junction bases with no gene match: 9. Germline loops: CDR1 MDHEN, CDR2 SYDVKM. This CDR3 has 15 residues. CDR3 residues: CASSKSDRGLGEQYF. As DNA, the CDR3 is TGTGCCAGCAGTAAATCGGACAGGGGGCTAGGCGAGCAGTACTTC.

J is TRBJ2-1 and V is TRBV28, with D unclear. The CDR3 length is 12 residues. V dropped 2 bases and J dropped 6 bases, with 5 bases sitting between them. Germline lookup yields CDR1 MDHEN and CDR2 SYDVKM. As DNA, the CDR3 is TGTGCCAGCAGTTTAGGCCTCAATGAGCAGTTCTTC. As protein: CASSLGLNEQFF.

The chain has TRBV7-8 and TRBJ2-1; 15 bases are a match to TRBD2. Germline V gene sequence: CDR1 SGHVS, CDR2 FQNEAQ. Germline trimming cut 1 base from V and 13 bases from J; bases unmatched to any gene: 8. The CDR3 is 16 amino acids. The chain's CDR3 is CASSLGTSGRASGQFF. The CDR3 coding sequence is TGTGCCAGCAGCTTAGGGACTAGCGGGAGGGCCTCGGGACAGTTCTTC.

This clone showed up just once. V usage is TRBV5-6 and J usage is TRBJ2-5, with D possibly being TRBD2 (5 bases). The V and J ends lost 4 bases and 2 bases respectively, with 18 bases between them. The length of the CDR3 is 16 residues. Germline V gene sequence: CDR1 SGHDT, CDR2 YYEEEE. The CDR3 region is CASSPRAKGWQETQYF. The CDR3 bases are TGTGCCAGCAGCCCGCGGGCCAAAGGTTGGCAAGAGACCCAGTACTTC. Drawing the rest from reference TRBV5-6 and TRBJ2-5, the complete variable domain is DAGVTQSPTHLIKTRGQQVTLRCSPKSGHDTVSWYQQALGQGPQFIFQYYEEEERQRGNFPDRFSGHQFPNYSSELNVNALLLGDSALYLCASSPRAKGWQETQYFGPGTRLLVL.

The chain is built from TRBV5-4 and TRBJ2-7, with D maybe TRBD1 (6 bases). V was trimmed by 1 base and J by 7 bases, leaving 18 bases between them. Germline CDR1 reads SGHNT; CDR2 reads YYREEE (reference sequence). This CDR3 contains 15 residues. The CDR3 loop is CASSLQGRRSEEQYF. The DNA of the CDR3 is TGTGCCAGCAGCTTGCAGGGGCGTCGTTCGGAGGAGCAGTACTTC.